The present TCR beta chain was sequenced within a study of T-cell reconstitution after alpha-beta-depleted transplantation in children (dated by TCRdb to 2016 to 2017). About the full investigation: Using TCR repertoire profiling, the study followed T-cell immune reconstitution in a quantitative way in children after TCRalphabeta/CD19-depleted allogeneic hematopoietic cell transplantation. Broad study findings and their caveats: In some patients, the high TCRbeta diversity seen at day 60 was put down to recipient T cells and intrathymic progenitors that had survived conditioning. Hyperexpanded clone frequencies declined over subsequent months; after one year, T-cell counts and TCRbeta diversity were mostly attributed to newly produced T cells. About two months after transplant, the apparently early recovery of alphabetaT-cell counts reportedly depended on just several hundred clones that had expanded rapidly and came from non-depleted graft cells.

Sample treatment or condition, as interpreted from the label and publication: allogeneic hematopoietic cell transplantation with graft depleted of TCRalphabeta T cells and CD19 B cells. The transplant recipients were children given TCRalphabeta/CD19-depleted allogeneic hematopoietic cell grafts. The method was PCR. The sequencer was an Illumina HiSeq 2500. TCR library preparation used molecular barcoding, with unique molecular identifiers applied to normalize quantification of the TCRbeta repertoire. TCRdb trimmed public reads at Q25 via fastp, called clones via MiXCR and kept in-frame beta chains. Each CDR3 protein appears once, grouped with its most common genes and DNA. The sample yields 700,000 to 950,000 distinct CDR3 sequences; approximately 15% were counted once. In total, the top ten clones hold 5% of the sample. The germline V gene encodes CDR1 SGHDN and CDR2 FVKESK. Here V drops 3 bases and J drops 8 bases, and the junction holds 13 bases not matched to any gene. There are 16 amino acids in the CDR3, from cysteine to phenylalanine inclusive. Only the CDR3 DNA is retained, 48 bases long and in frame from the first base.

This clonotype was counted a few times. No antigen is known for it. No base quality values were provided; no much bigger clone lies one nucleotide off. The sequence derives from a male patient between 5 and 17 years old who had a stem cell transplant for acute lymphoblastic leukemia, so the T cells may come from the graft donor. Sample: PBMCs, mostly from graft donor cells, taken 360 days after TCRalphabeta/CD19-depleted stem cell transplant. Recombination connected TRBV14 to TRBJ2-1; 7 central nucleotides agree with TRBD2. The nucleotide sequence is given as TGTGCCAGCAGCCAGGCCGGGACTATCAAAAGGGATGAGCAGTTCTTC. This codes for CASSQAGTIKRDEQFF.